The T cell receptor beta chain described here comes from a study of sequential checkpoint blockade in melanoma. Whole-study context: Arm A got nivolumab then ipilimumab; arm B the reverse, 1:1. After both sequences, patients received maintenance nivolumab.

Assay used: immunoSEQ multiplex PCR; TCRdb lists only in-frame clones, some missing. The data show 10,000 or so clones, about 50% seen once. Treatment: randomized to nivolumab then ipilimumab (arm A) or the reverse (arm B). From thawed PBMCs, live CD3+CD8+ cells negative for CD19 and CD56 were sorted. V was trimmed by 5 bases and J by 3 bases, leaving 11 bases between them. CDR3 size: 14 residues. Germline V gene lookup returns CDR1 MNHEY and CDR2 SVGAGI. The clonotype comes from a human donor with melanoma. The sample consisted of CD8+ T cells sorted from blood (inferred from file names), taken from a patient given nivolumab and ipilimumab in sequence. This chain connects TRBV6-5 to TRBJ2-1, with D possibly TRBD2 on 5 matching bases. CDR3 in DNA: TGTGCCAGCAGTGTAGCGCCCCGCTACAATGAGCAGTTCTTC. Translating gives CASSVAPRYNEQFF.